Listed here is a single T cell receptor (beta chain). The data are from a study of blood T cell repertoires in COVID-19. At the level of the study: Material from acute and convalescent COVID-19 was sourced from the United States, Italy and Spain. T cells, B-cell-depleted T cells, or PBMCs supplied cDNA or gDNA.

Authors' processing steps: Estimation of nucleated cell counts was performed using reference gene primer amplification. Generated by immunoSEQ multiplex PCR, the TCRdb table keeps only in-frame clones and is missing some. The V and J calls and the clone size are those of that table, but D and trimming were determined from the DNA. The sample carries under 200,000 clones, roughly 88% recorded once. The CDR3 has 14 amino acids. V dropped 5 bases and J dropped 4 bases, with 14 bases sitting between them. Germline V CDR1 and CDR2: LNHDA, SQIVND (reference sequence). The sequenced sample consisted of peripheral blood. The receptor's source is a man between 18 and 35 years old with acute or convalescent COVID-19. The V call is TRBV19, the J call TRBJ1-1, with D unclear. The DNA of the CDR3 is TGTGCCAGTAGTGTGGTGAATGAGGGCACTGAAGCTTTCTTT. Protein product: CASSVVNEGTEAFF.